This T cell receptor (beta chain) comes out of a study of T cell repertoires in cytomegalovirus infection. About the study: CMV infection plus the matching HLA type was flagged by public TCR beta signatures.

This clonotype was counted at least ten times. The CDR3 is made up of 17 amino acids. Germline assignment: CDR1 SGHTA and CDR2 FQGNSA. With V trimmed by 5 bases and J by 3 bases, 9 bases remained unmatched. MiXCR, run by TCRdb on the reads, gives a single entry per CDR3 protein. The repertoire holds just under 550,000 distinct CDR3 sequences, with roughly 29% as singletons. Sequenced input: PBMCs. The chain combines TRBV7-2 with TRBJ2-2; TRBD2 agrees at 10 bases. This clonotype was obtained from a human donor in good health (CMV status not recorded). Some clones in this sample may be carry-over from other donors' samples. The CDR3 is CASSDKRTSGDTGELFF. CDR3 nucleotides: TGTGCCAGCAGCGATAAGCGGACTAGCGGAGACACCGGGGAGCTGTTTTTT.